Listed here are 25 T cell receptor beta chains from one sample, sequenced in a study of blood T cell repertoires in COVID-19. Assay: immunoSEQ multiplex PCR; the TCRdb copy retains only in-frame clones and omits some. The sample yields almost 300,000 clones, about 88% seen once. Sample: peripheral blood. These TCRs come from a man in his sixties or seventies with acute or convalescent COVID-19.

This clone was seen a single time. This chain links TRBV19 with TRBJ2-3; a weak D match, TRBD1 (6 bases). V was shortened by 2 bases and J by 8 bases, with 17 bases between the two germline ends. Germline CDR1 is LNHDA and CDR2 is SQIVND (reference sequence). The CDR3 totals 15 residues. The CDR3 loop is CASSIIPGVGGTQYF. CDR3 DNA sequence: TGTGCCAGTAGTATAATTCCAGGGGTTGGCGGTACGCAGTATTTT.

This chain uses TRBV2 with TRBJ2-4, with D possibly being TRBD1 (8 bases). Germline V lookup: CDR1 SNHLY, CDR2 FYNNEI. The ends were cut back, 0 bases at V and 6 bases at J, with 12 bases in the middle. The CDR3 has 15 residues. The CDR3 DNA reads as TGTGCCAGCAGTGAAGCCTACAGGGGGGGAAACATTCAGTACTTC. Translation gives CASSEAYRGGNIQYF.

The V call is TRBV21-1, the J call TRBJ2-1; the listed D gene, TRBD2, was not tested against the DNA. TRBV21-1 represents a pseudogene. There are 16 residues in the CDR3. DNA for the CDR3: TGTGCCAGCAGCAAAGGGGGTAGCGGGAAAGGGAATGAGCAGTTCTTC. Its protein is CASSKGGSGKGNEQFF.

This chain joins TRBV24-1 and TRBJ2-1, with D uncertain. The CDR3 is 13 amino acids. Germline loops: CDR1 KGHDR, CDR2 SFDVKD. V was shortened by 3 bases and J by 3 bases, with 5 bases between the two germline ends. This CDR3 reads CATSDTGYNEQFF. CDR3 DNA: TGTGCCACCAGTGATACTGGCTACAATGAGCAGTTCTTC.

This clone has more than one count but fewer than ten. The V call is TRBV29-1, the J call TRBJ2-1; 7 bases map to TRBD1. V lost 7 bases, J lost 5 bases, and 11 bases stayed unmatched. Germline CDR1 is SQVTM and CDR2 is ANQGSEA. This CDR3 is 14 amino acids long. CDR3: CSANPGQFDNEQFF. CDR3 nucleotides: TGCAGCGCAAACCCGGGACAGTTTGACAATGAGCAGTTCTTC.

This chain links TRBV18 with TRBJ2-1, with TRBD1 identical over 9 bases. Germline CDR1 and CDR2: KGHSH and LQKENI. This CDR3 spans 14 amino acids. Trimming removed 3 bases from V and 9 bases from J; junction bases left unmatched: 6. The DNA for the CDR3 is TGTGCCAGCTCACCGGACAGGGGAAAGAGTGAGCAGTTCTTC. It codes for CASSPDRGKSEQFF.

This chain joins TRBV14 and TRBJ1-1; 7 bases agree with TRBD1. Germline V lookup: CDR1 SGHDN, CDR2 FVKESK. The CDR3 contains 15 residues. V lost 3 bases and J lost 4; bases outside the gene matches: 8. The CDR3 nucleotides read TGTGCCAGCAGCCAGGGGAAGGGGGCGGGCACTGAAGCTTTCTTT. Its translation is CASSQGKGAGTEAFF.

The table lists this clone with a count of one. The V and J genes are TRBV19 and TRBJ2-7, with D possibly matching TRBD2 (6 bases). Trimming removed 1 base at V and 0 bases at J, with 16 bases between. CDR1 is LNHDA and CDR2 is SQIVND in the germline V gene (reference sequence). The CDR3 loop spans 17 amino acids. The CDR3 region has the DNA TGTGCCAGTAGTATAGGAGGAAGGGGAGGAAACTCCTACGAGCAGTACTTC. This translates into CASSIGGRGGNSYEQYF.

This chain uses TRBV7-6 with TRBJ2-3; 7 bases match TRBD2. Germline V CDR1 and CDR2: SGHVS, FNYEAQ. V lost 2 bases to trimming and J lost 4 bases; unmatched junction nucleotides: 9. The CDR3 has 16 residues. CDR3 protein: CASSLYGGSVADTQYF. The CDR3 nucleotides read TGTGCCAGCAGCTTATACGGCGGGAGTGTGGCAGATACGCAGTATTTT.

V and J are TRBV4-2 and TRBJ2-2; the D gene is possibly TRBD1 (5 bases). CDR1 LGHNA and CDR2 YNFKEQ come from the germline V gene. This CDR3 is built from 19 residues. The V and J ends lost 1 base and 6 bases respectively, with 24 bases between them. CDR3: CASSQAVVIGAHVSGELFF. In DNA form, the CDR3 reads TGTGCCAGCAGCCAAGCGGTCGTTATAGGGGCCCATGTTTCCGGGGAGCTGTTTTTT.

The chain uses TRBV27 and TRBJ1-2; 10 bases are shared with TRBD1. This CDR3 is built from 16 residues. The germline V gene has CDR1 MNHEY and CDR2 SMNVEV (reference sequence). V dropped 6 bases and J dropped 2; count of bases not matched to a gene: 9. CDR3 region: CASSRPGQGPNYGYTF. The CDR3 nucleotides read TGTGCCAGCAGCCGACCGGGACAGGGGCCAAACTATGGCTACACCTTC.

The chain couples TRBV6-5 to TRBJ2-7; no clear D. The CDR3 spans 13 residues. Germline-derived CDR1 and CDR2 are MNHEY and SVGAGI. V lost 6 bases, J lost 2 bases, and 11 bases lay in between. The CDR3 DNA follows: TGTGCCAGCAGCCGTGGCGGCCCCTACGAGCAGTACTTC. Protein product: CASSRGGPYEQYF.

The chain couples TRBV5-4 to TRBJ2-7, with 7 bases fitting TRBD2. Germline values: CDR1 SGHNT, CDR2 YYREEE (reference sequence). V lost 5 bases, J lost 0 bases, and 8 bases stayed unmatched. The CDR3 is made up of 15 amino acids. The CDR3: CASRHVAGASYEQYF. CDR3 DNA: TGTGCCAGCAGACATGTGGCGGGAGCCTCCTACGAGCAGTACTTC. The full variable domain, its missing parts supplied by reference TRBV5-4 and TRBJ2-7, is ETGVTQSPTHLIKTRGQQVTLRCSSQSGHNTVSWYQQALGQGPQFIFQYYREEENGRGNFPPRFSGLQFPNYSSELNVNALELDDSALYLCASRHVAGASYEQYFGPGTRLTVT.

The chain uses TRBV11-2 and TRBJ1-6, with a tentative D call TRBD1 (6 bases). The CDR3 is made up of 18 amino acids. V was pared by 4 bases and J by 6 bases, with 22 bases between. Per the germline V gene, CDR1 is SGHAT and CDR2 is FQNNGV. In DNA form, the CDR3 reads TGTGCCAGCAGCTCATCTGCCGCCAGGGACACAAGTAATTCACCCCTCCACTTT. As protein: CASSSSAARDTSNSPLHF.

The J gene is TRBJ2-2, the V gene TRBV19, with a tentative D call TRBD1 (6 bases). CDR1 is LNHDA, CDR2 SQIVND, per germline (reference sequence). The CDR3 is 15 residues long. The V end was cut by 6 bases, the J end by 1 base, with 12 bases between. CDR3 sequence reads: CASSPGHLNTGELFF. The CDR3 coding sequence is TGTGCCAGTAGCCCGGGACACTTGAACACCGGGGAGCTGTTTTTT.

The rearrangement links TRBV4-1 to TRBJ2-5; 7 bases align to TRBD2. Germline CDR1 MGHRA, CDR2 YSYEKL. This CDR3 is 14 amino acids long. After removal of 4 bases from V and 5 bases from J, the junction contained 7 bases not matched to a gene. The CDR3 nucleotides are TGCGCCAGCAGCCGAACTAGCGCGCAGGAGACCCAGTACTTC. Translating it yields CASSRTSAQETQYF.

The CDR3 reads CASSLGLAGGIDTQYF. CDR3 in DNA: TGCGCCAGCAGCTTGGGACTAGCGGGAGGAATAGATACGCAGTATTTT. The chain links TRBV5-1 to TRBJ2-3; TRBD2 aligns across 13 bases. The CDR3 consists of 16 residues. Germline CDR1 reads SGHRS; CDR2 reads YFSETQ. Trimming removed 0 bases from V and 5 bases from J; junction bases left unmatched: 3.

The chain uses TRBV30 and TRBJ1-4; no clear D gene. Trimming took 0 bases from V and 5 from J, leaving 10 bases between them. Germline loops: CDR1 GTSNPN, CDR2 SVGIG (reference sequence). The CDR3 runs to 14 residues. The DNA of the CDR3 is TGTGCCTGGAGTGTACGGTTACCAAATGAAAAACTGTTTTTT. Its translation is CAWSVRLPNEKLFF.

J is TRBJ2-5 and V is TRBV28, with 8 positions matching TRBD2. Per germline, CDR1 MDHEN and CDR2 SYDVKM. The V segment lost 6 bases and the J segment 4 bases; nucleotides outside the gene matches: 7. The CDR3 runs 14 residues. The CDR3 loop reads CASRTREGRETQYF. CDR3 in DNA: TGTGCCAGCAGGACCCGGGAGGGCCGAGAGACCCAGTACTTC.

V usage is TRBV3-1 (or the pseudogene TRBV3-2) and J usage is TRBJ2-5, with a tentative D call TRBD2 (6 bases). Germline V gene lookup returns CDR1 LGHDT and CDR2 YNNKEL (reference sequence). CDR3 size: 18 residues. V was trimmed by 0 bases and J by 0 bases, leaving 17 bases between them. The CDR3 spells CASSQDFRGRTYQETQYF. CDR3 nucleotide sequence: TGTGCCAGCAGCCAAGATTTCCGGGGGAGAACGTACCAAGAGACCCAGTACTTC.

The chain uses TRBV4-2 and TRBJ1-4, with D perhaps matching TRBD1 (6 bases). CDR3 length equals 16 residues. Trimming took 1 base from V and 1 from J, leaving 10 bases between them. Germline values: CDR1 LGHNA, CDR2 YNFKEQ. The CDR3 spells CASSQAEGVTNEKLFF. CDR3 bases: TGTGCCAGCAGCCAAGCCGAGGGGGTAACTAATGAAAAACTGTTTTTT.

The rearrangement uses TRBV30 and TRBJ2-1; 7 bases match TRBD2. The germline gives CDR1 GTSNPN, CDR2 SVGIG (reference sequence). The CDR3 has 15 residues. Trimming took 0 bases from V and 0 from J; bases not matched to a gene: 2. CDR3 loop: CAWSVERGSYNEQFF. The CDR3 bases are TGTGCCTGGAGTGTTGAGCGGGGCTCCTACAATGAGCAGTTCTTC.

The chain is built from TRBV29-1 and TRBJ2-5; perhaps TRBD2 as D (6 bases). Germline V gene data show CDR1 as SQVTM and CDR2 as ANQGSEA. V was pared by 4 bases and J by 5 bases, with 17 bases between. The CDR3 contains 14 residues. This CDR3 reads CSVVASGGDETQYF. CDR3 bases: TGCAGCGTTGTCGCCAGCGGCGGGGATGAGACCCAGTACTTC.

The chain joins TRBV7-8 to TRBJ1-5; TRBD1 agrees at 8 bases. V was clipped by 1 base and J by 1 base; unmatched bases: 12. CDR1 SGHVS and CDR2 FQNEAQ come from the germline V gene. The CDR3 contains 19 residues. CDR3 protein: CASSLVGWQGAESNQPQHF. The CDR3 DNA sequence: TGTGCCAGCAGCTTAGTCGGGTGGCAGGGGGCCGAAAGCAATCAGCCCCAGCATTTT.

The V gene is TRBV7-2, the J gene TRBJ1-1, with TRBD1 identical over 10 bases. The ends lost 4 bases at V and 4 bases at J; junction bases unmatched: 15. The CDR3 length is 18 residues. Germline-derived CDR1 and CDR2 are SGHTA and FQGNSA. The CDR3 sequence is CASSSPDRGRDSGTEAFF. For the CDR3, the DNA is TGTGCCAGCAGCTCTCCAGACAGGGGGCGAGATAGTGGCACTGAAGCTTTCTTT.